This T cell receptor beta chain came from a study of control samples from healthy donors and cancer patients. Measured with immunoSEQ multiplex PCR; TCRdb has only the in-frame clones, and not every one. The table lists 150,000 to 200,000 clones. CDR3 length equals 14 residues. Per germline, CDR1 SGHNT and CDR2 YENEEA. Trimming cost V 0 bases and J 7 bases, with 9 bases left between them. J is TRBJ2-2 and V is TRBV11-3; D ambiguous. Sequencing was done on a sample of blood. The sequence was obtained from a woman in her twenties or thirties in good health. CDR3 nucleotides: TGTGCCAGCAGCTTAGAGGGTCTCAGCGGGGAGCTGTTTTTT. Translated, it gives CASSLEGLSGELFF.